This T cell receptor (beta chain) was sequenced for a study of response to subunit inactivated influenza vaccine. TCRdb ran MiXCR on the RT-PCR reads and lists one entry per CDR3 protein. The profile shows about 190,000 distinct CDR3 sequences, around 14% of them singletons. This clonotype was seen a handful of times. The sample was CD8+ T cells sorted from PBMCs, taken roughly 5 days after vaccination. This sequence originates from a man over 45 who received an inactivated influenza vaccine.

The DNA of the CDR3 is TGTGCCAGCAGCCAAGAAACCGCTGGCTCCTACGAGCAGTACTTC. Amino acid sequence: CASSQETAGSYEQYF. This rearrangement joins TRBV4-2 to TRBJ2-7, with unresolved D. V gave up 0 bases and J gave up 0 bases, with 9 bases separating them. The CDR3 totals 15 residues. Germline CDR1 is LGHNA and CDR2 is YNFKEQ.